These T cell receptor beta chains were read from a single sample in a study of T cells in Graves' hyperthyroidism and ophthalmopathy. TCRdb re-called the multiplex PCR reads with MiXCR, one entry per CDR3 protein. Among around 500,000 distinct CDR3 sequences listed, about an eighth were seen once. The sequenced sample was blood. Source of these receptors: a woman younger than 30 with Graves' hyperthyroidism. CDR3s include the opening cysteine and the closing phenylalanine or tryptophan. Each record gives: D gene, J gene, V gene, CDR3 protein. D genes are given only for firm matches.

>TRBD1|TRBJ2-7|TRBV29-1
CSVSDRVLSYEQYF
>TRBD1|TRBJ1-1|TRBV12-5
CASGLVMAWTGVLNTEAFF
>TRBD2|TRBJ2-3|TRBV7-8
CASSLVGGGRTRDTQYF
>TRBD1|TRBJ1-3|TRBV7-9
CASSLSPGQGVSGNTIYF
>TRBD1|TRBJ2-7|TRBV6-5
CASGTGAYEQYF
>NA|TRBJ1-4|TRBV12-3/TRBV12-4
CASNTGREEKLFF
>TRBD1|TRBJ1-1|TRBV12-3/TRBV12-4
CASSLPGDRGYTEAFF
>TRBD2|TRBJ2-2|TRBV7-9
CASSTAGANTGELFF
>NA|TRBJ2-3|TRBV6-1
CASSGVTQYF
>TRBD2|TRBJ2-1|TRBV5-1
CASSPGLDGNEQFF
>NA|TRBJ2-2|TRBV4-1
CASSQAYPGATGELFF
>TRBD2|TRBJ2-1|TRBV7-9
CASSPNGLAGDEQFF
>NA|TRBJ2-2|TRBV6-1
CASNWLTGELFF
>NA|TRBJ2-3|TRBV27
CASSSTTDTQYF
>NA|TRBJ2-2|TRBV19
CASSIDRGVGELFF
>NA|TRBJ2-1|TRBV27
CASGQGRFSEQFF
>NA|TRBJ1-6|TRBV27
CASSFLVLNSPLHF
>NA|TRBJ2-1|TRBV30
CAWSGTSRSYNEQFF
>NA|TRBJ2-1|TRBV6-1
CASRRGDSGAGNEQLF
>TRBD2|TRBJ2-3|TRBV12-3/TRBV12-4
CASSHGTSGRAPDTQYF